This T cell receptor beta chain came from a study of blood T cell repertoires in COVID-19. The wider study: PBMCs, B-cell-depleted T cells, or T cells provided the cDNA or gDNA that made up the material.

The participants were between 18 and 89 years old and came from 24 US areas. Clinical histories supplied by participants themselves formed the basis of cohort assignment. Cohort 3 donors were reported recovered after two negative PCRs, clearance, or symptom resolution. The CDR3 extends over 13 amino acids. The germline V gene encodes CDR1 LNHDA and CDR2 SQIVND (reference sequence). With 7 bases clipped from V and 5 bases from J, the junction kept 6 bases outside the gene matches. Clones were sequenced by immunoSEQ multiplex PCR, and TCRdb holds only the in-frame ones, with some missing. Of some 530,000 clones in the sample, about 88% were seen once.

The sequence was collected from a woman aged 55-75 years who had recovered from COVID-19. The sample comprised PBMCs or T cells enriched from blood (not recorded which). The chain has TRBV19 and TRBJ2-7; 9 bases fit TRBD1. CDR3 region: CASKGTGSNEQYF. The CDR3 bases are TGTGCCAGTAAAGGGACAGGGAGCAACGAGCAGTACTTC.